This T cell receptor (beta chain) emerged from a study of cytomegalovirus exposure and HLA in healthy donors. General study points: A later analysis reportedly identified an Asian-associated ancestry cluster as carrying fewer N-insertions than the approximately 640-donor mean. At a 0.05 false discovery rate, a later analysis found some 18,000 TCR beta sequences to be associated with HLA alleles. It was reported that TCR beta sequences correctly inferred the HLA-A and HLA-B alleles for most subjects.

It was healthy bone marrow donors who served as donors. Comment on this clone: Antigen specificity is unknown.

Germline CDR1 is LNHDA and CDR2 is SQIVND (reference sequence). V dropped 4 bases and J dropped 6 bases, with 7 bases sitting between them. CDR3 length equals 13 residues. PCR employed 60 Vbeta and 13 Jbeta primers. Clones were sequenced by immunoSEQ multiplex PCR, and TCRdb holds only the in-frame ones, with some missing. The sample yields under 110,000 clones, under 85% seen once. The chain employs TRBV19 and TRBJ1-6; a weak D match, TRBD1 (6 bases). The specimen was PBMCs. The receptor comes from a woman aged 40 to 50 in good health and CMV-seronegative. CDR3 protein: CASSKDSNSPLHF. For the CDR3, the DNA is TGTGCCAGTAGTAAGGACAGTAATTCACCCCTCCACTTT.